This T cell receptor beta chain was documented in a study of T cell repertoires in cytomegalovirus infection. At the level of the study: An indication of both CMV infection and matching HLA type came from public TCR beta signatures.

Findings of the study overall: Within the response measured ex vivo, HLA-C-restricted CMV-specific TCR beta clonotypes were dominant. Carriers of CMV and the relevant HLA type were discriminated by public TCR beta frequency.

The CDR3 runs 11 residues. Deletions cut 6 bases from V and 4 bases from J, with 4 bases between. This clonotype was found many times. Its specificity is not known. A single record per CDR3 protein comes from TCRdb applying MiXCR to the reads. The table has around 190,000 distinct CDR3 sequences, about an eighth seen once. Source material: PBMCs. The sequence was obtained from a human donor in good health (CMV status not recorded). Some clones in this sample may be carry-over from other donors' samples. The chain recombines TRBV12-3 or TRBV12-4 with TRBJ2-1; no reliable D call. CDR3 loop: CASSLYNEQFF. The CDR3 DNA is TGTGCCAGCAGCCTATACAATGAGCAGTTCTTC.